A selection of T cell receptor beta chains follows, all from one sample in a study of T cells expressing NK-cell markers. No DNA is given; TCRdb re-called the 5' RACE reads and lists each CDR3 protein once. This sample contains more than 400,000 distinct CDR3 sequences. Sequences were obtained from blood T cells: a sorted CD56 or NKG2C T cell subset, CD4+ or CD8+ T cells, or bulk PBMC T cells (not recorded which). The receptors were gathered from a woman between 18 and 69 years old in good health. The CDR3 runs from the conserved cysteine through the conserved F or W.

CDR3 protein: CASSLIDTGALNEQFF
V gene: TRBV7-3
J gene: TRBJ2-1

CDR3 protein: CASSLGGATGYTF
V gene: TRBV27
J gene: TRBJ1-2

CDR3 protein: CASKRRNTEAFF
V gene: TRBV19
J gene: TRBJ1-1

CDR3 protein: CASSGGGPQETQYF
V gene: TRBV6-1
J gene: TRBJ2-5

CDR3 protein: CASSQQGARPGELFF
V gene: TRBV14
J gene: TRBJ2-2

CDR3 protein: CAISERIVSYEQYF
V gene: TRBV10-3
J gene: TRBJ2-7

CDR3 protein: CASSLGMTGRGQGTEAFF
V gene: TRBV7-8
J gene: TRBJ1-1

CDR3 protein: CASSPIPTGFSEKLFF
V gene: TRBV12-3/TRBV12-4
J gene: TRBJ1-4

CDR3 protein: CASSLMWDTQYF
V gene: TRBV7-2
J gene: TRBJ2-3

CDR3 protein: CASSYSVLAGESTDTQYF
V gene: TRBV6-2/TRBV6-3
J gene: TRBJ2-3

CDR3 protein: CASSYPGAQASNQPQHF
V gene: TRBV6-5
J gene: TRBJ1-5

CDR3 protein: CSGRPDRGLTDTQYF
V gene: TRBV29-1
J gene: TRBJ2-3

CDR3 protein: CASSSVGENTEAFF
V gene: TRBV5-4
J gene: TRBJ1-1

CDR3 protein: CASSSLAGPLTDTQYF
V gene: TRBV28
J gene: TRBJ2-3

CDR3 protein: CASSLVGGNTAKNIQYF
V gene: TRBV5-1
J gene: TRBJ2-4

CDR3 protein: CASSKGVSSGQETQYF
V gene: TRBV21-1
J gene: TRBJ2-5

CDR3 protein: CASSNGQGAGSPLHF
V gene: TRBV6-5
J gene: TRBJ1-6

CDR3 protein: CASSSRFTLAGEQFF
V gene: TRBV13
J gene: TRBJ2-1

CDR3 protein: CSVIQGVGYEQYF
V gene: TRBV29-1
J gene: TRBJ2-7

CDR3 protein: CSVGAGPTDTQYF
V gene: TRBV29-1
J gene: TRBJ2-3

CDR3 protein: CASSQGQSYGYTF
V gene: TRBV6-2/TRBV6-3
J gene: TRBJ1-2

CDR3 protein: CASSQDRFSRGRETQYF
V gene: TRBV3-1
J gene: TRBJ2-5

CDR3 protein: CSVTRDGSEQFF
V gene: TRBV29-1
J gene: TRBJ2-1

CDR3 protein: CASSFLSSYNSPLHF
V gene: TRBV27
J gene: TRBJ1-6

CDR3 protein: CASSQMEGTQYF
V gene: TRBV7-2
J gene: TRBJ2-3